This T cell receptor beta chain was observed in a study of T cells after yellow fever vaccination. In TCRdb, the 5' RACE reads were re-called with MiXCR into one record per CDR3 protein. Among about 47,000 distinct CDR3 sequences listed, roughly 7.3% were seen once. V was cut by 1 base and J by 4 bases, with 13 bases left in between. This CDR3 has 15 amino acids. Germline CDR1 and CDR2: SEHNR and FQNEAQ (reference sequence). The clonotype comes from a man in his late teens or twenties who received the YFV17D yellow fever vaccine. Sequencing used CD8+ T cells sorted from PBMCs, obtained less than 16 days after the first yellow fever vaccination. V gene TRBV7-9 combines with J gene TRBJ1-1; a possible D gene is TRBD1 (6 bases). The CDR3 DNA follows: TGTGCCAGCAGCTTAGTAGGGCAGGGGATCACTGAAGCTTTCTTT. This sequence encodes CASSLVGQGITEAFF.